This entry lists 9 T cell receptor beta chains sequenced from one sample in a study of T cells after yellow fever vaccination. A single record per CDR3 protein comes from TCRdb applying MiXCR to the 5' RACE reads. The repertoire holds 150,000 to 200,000 distinct CDR3 sequences, with approximately 10% as singletons. Specimen: CD8+ T cells sorted from PBMCs, collected 45 days after the yellow fever booster vaccination. The receptors originated from a man younger than 35 who received the YFV17D yellow fever vaccine.

The rearrangement joins TRBV4-3 to TRBJ2-1; D remains ambiguous. Germline-derived CDR1 and CDR2 are LGHNA and YSLEER. V lost 2 bases and J lost 6, with 14 bases in between. The CDR3 is made up of 15 amino acids. The CDR3 here is CASSQRSGLRNEQFF. The DNA for the CDR3 is TGCGCCAGCAGCCAACGATCTGGGCTGCGCAATGAGCAGTTCTTC.

In nucleotides, the CDR3 is TGTGCCAGCAGCACGCGGGGGGGCGGAGATACGCAGTATTTT. Its translation is CASSTRGGGDTQYF. This chain connects TRBV9 to TRBJ2-3; 9 positions agree with TRBD2. This CDR3 has 14 residues. With V trimmed by 4 bases and J by 5 bases, 5 bases remained unmatched. In germline, CDR1 is SGDLS, CDR2 YYNGEE.

The chain links TRBV18 to TRBJ2-1, with D possibly matching TRBD2 (6 bases). The ends were cut back, 3 bases at V and 4 bases at J, with 13 bases in the middle. The CDR3 length is 15 residues. Germline V gives CDR1 KGHSH, CDR2 LQKENI. CDR3 DNA sequence: TGTGCCAGCTCACCGTCGACTAGGTTTTACAATGAGCAGTTCTTC. It specifies CASSPSTRFYNEQFF. Variable domain in full (rest from reference TRBV18 and TRBJ2-1): NAGVMQNPRHLVRRRGQEARLRCSPMKGHSHVYWYRQLPEEGLKFMVYLQKENIIDESGMPKERFSAEFPKEGPSILRIQQVVRGDSAAYFCASSPSTRFYNEQFFGPGTRLTVL.

This chain uses TRBV7-6 with TRBJ1-2, with a weak D call TRBD1 (5 bases). This CDR3 is 12 amino acids long. Per germline, CDR1 SGHVS and CDR2 FNYEAQ. Deletions cut 4 bases from V and 4 bases from J, with 7 bases between. For the CDR3, the DNA is TGTGCCAGCAGCTCAGGGAGCTATGGCTACACCTTC. This encodes CASSSGSYGYTF.

The chain employs TRBV29-1 and TRBJ2-5; no clear D. The CDR3 totals 11 residues. Per the germline V gene, CDR1 is SQVTM and CDR2 is ANQGSEA. Trimming cost V 6 bases and J 7 bases, with 12 bases left between them. The CDR3 DNA follows: TGCAGCGTAGTCGCGCGCGGGACCCAGTACTTC. Its protein is CSVVARGTQYF.

The table lists this clonotype with a few counts. This chain connects TRBV4-1 to TRBJ1-6, with D unresolved. The V gene's germline CDR1 is MGHRA and CDR2 YSYEKL. This CDR3 comprises 16 residues. V lost 5 bases, J lost 6 bases, and 17 bases lay in between. The CDR3 sequence is CASSSPGLRGNSPLHF. CDR3 nucleotide sequence: TGCGCCAGCAGCTCCCCTGGGCTCCGGGGTAATTCACCCCTCCACTTT.

This clonotype was counted between two and nine times. The chain combines TRBV4-3 with TRBJ2-5; 8 positions match TRBD1. CDR3 size: 14 residues. The germline CDR1 and CDR2 sequences are LGHNA and YSLEER. Trimming removed 2 bases from V and 5 bases from J; junction bases left unmatched: 4. The CDR3 reads CASSQYRGRETQYF. CDR3 in DNA: TGCGCCAGCAGCCAATACAGGGGGAGGGAGACCCAGTACTTC.

The chain has TRBV5-1 and TRBJ1-6; D may be TRBD1 (5 bases). This CDR3 is 15 amino acids long. Germline V gene data show CDR1 as SGHRS and CDR2 as YFSETQ. Trimming took off 5 bases at V and 0 bases at J, with 9 bases between the two ends. CDR3 residues: CASRTGGSYNSPLHF. The CDR3 DNA sequence: TGCGCCAGCAGAACTGGGGGCTCCTATAATTCACCCCTCCACTTT.

The chain is built from TRBV6-5 and TRBJ2-2; possibly TRBD2 for D (6 bases). This CDR3 has 12 amino acids. The V end was cut by 8 bases, the J end by 8 bases, with 12 bases between. Germline V lookup: CDR1 MNHEY, CDR2 SVGAGI. The CDR3 region has the DNA TGTGCCAGCGGACTATTCCGGGGGGAGCTGTTTTTT. Its protein product is CASGLFRGELFF.